Listed below are T cell receptor beta chains from one sample, sequenced in a study of brain T cells in children with intractable seizures. Repertoires were generated with immunoSEQ multiplex PCR, while TCRdb's copy carries only in-frame clones and drops some. The repertoire includes tens of thousands of clones, 85% to 95% of them detected once, and under 2% sits in the top ten. The source material was peripheral blood, sampled at surgery. These receptors were obtained from a boy under three years old with tuberous sclerosis and intractable seizures. CDR3s include the opening cysteine and the closing phenylalanine or tryptophan. A D gene is named only where the DNA matches it firmly. Clone size is shown for a subset of rows, as once, few, many or a class of expanded clone.

v_gene: TRBV9
j_gene: TRBJ2-3
d_gene: -
abundance: -
CDR3nt: TGTGCCAGCAGCGTGCGCAGGACACAAAGCACAGATACGCAGTATTTT
CDR3aa: CASSVRRTQSTDTQYF

v_gene: TRBV28
j_gene: TRBJ2-7
d_gene: -
abundance: -
CDR3nt: TGTGCCAGCAGTATCCTCCGGGACACCTTCAACGAGCAGTACTTC
CDR3aa: CASSILRDTFNEQYF

v_gene: TRBV4-1
j_gene: TRBJ2-7
d_gene: -
abundance: -
CDR3nt: TGCGCCAGCAGCCAAGATTTCCCGGACAAATCCTACGAGCAGTACTTC
CDR3aa: CASSQDFPDKSYEQYF

v_gene: TRBV28
j_gene: TRBJ2-7
d_gene: TRBD1
abundance: -
CDR3nt: TGTGCCAGCAGTTCGGGACAGAGGCCATACGAGCAGTACTTC
CDR3aa: CASSSGQRPYEQYF

v_gene: TRBV30
j_gene: TRBJ1-1
d_gene: TRBD1
abundance: -
CDR3nt: TGTGCCTGGAGCGGCGGACCGGGACAGGGGGACACTGAAGCTTTCTTT
CDR3aa: CAWSGGPGQGDTEAFF

v_gene: TRBV9
j_gene: TRBJ2-1
d_gene: -
abundance: -
CDR3nt: TGTGCCAGCAGCGTAGGGGAGCCGTTCTACAATGAGCAGTTCTTC
CDR3aa: CASSVGEPFYNEQFF

v_gene: TRBV5-1
j_gene: TRBJ2-3
d_gene: -
abundance: -
CDR3nt: TGCGCCAGCAGCTTGACAGCAGATACGCAGTATTTT
CDR3aa: CASSLTADTQYF

v_gene: TRBV6-5
j_gene: TRBJ1-4
d_gene: -
abundance: -
CDR3nt: TGTGCCAGCAGTTACTCGCGGGACACAAAAGAGGAAAAACTGTTTTTT
CDR3aa: CASSYSRDTKEEKLFF

v_gene: TRBV29-1
j_gene: TRBJ1-1
d_gene: -
abundance: few
CDR3nt: TGCAGCGTCGGACATCGTGAAGCTTTCTTT
CDR3aa: CSVGHREAFF

v_gene: TRBV7-2
j_gene: TRBJ2-1
d_gene: TRBD2
abundance: -
CDR3nt: TGTGCCACCATTTATGTTGGCCTAGCGGGAAAGAAAGCGAATGAGCAGTTCTTC
CDR3aa: CATIYVGLAGKKANEQFF

v_gene: TRBV2
j_gene: TRBJ2-6
d_gene: -
abundance: once
CDR3nt: TGTGCCAGCAGTGAATTCCGAGACGGGCGATCTGGGGCCAACGTCCTGACTTTC
CDR3aa: CASSEFRDGRSGANVLTF

v_gene: TRBV7-9
j_gene: TRBJ1-4
d_gene: -
abundance: -
CDR3nt: TGTGCCAGCAGCCGCCCCGCGACCCGACCAAAACTGTTTTTT
CDR3aa: CASSRPATRPKLFF

v_gene: TRBV30
j_gene: TRBJ2-7
d_gene: -
abundance: -
CDR3nt: TGTGCCTGGAGTGTCCTCGGACAGTCATACGAGCAGTACTTC
CDR3aa: CAWSVLGQSYEQYF

v_gene: TRBV30
j_gene: TRBJ1-1
d_gene: -
abundance: -
CDR3nt: TGTGCCTGGGTTGGGAACACTGAAGCTTTCTTT
CDR3aa: CAWVGNTEAFF

v_gene: TRBV18
j_gene: TRBJ1-4
d_gene: -
abundance: -
CDR3nt: TGTGCCAGCTCACTCTCAGATGGGGCCTTTAATGAAAAACTGTTTTTT
CDR3aa: CASSLSDGAFNEKLFF

v_gene: TRBV3-1/TRBV3-2
j_gene: TRBJ1-1
d_gene: -
abundance: -
CDR3nt: TGTGCCAGCAGCCAAGTAGAATGGGGTTTGAACACTGAAGCTTTCTTT
CDR3aa: CASSQVEWGLNTEAFF

v_gene: TRBV24-1
j_gene: TRBJ2-5
d_gene: -
abundance: -
CDR3nt: TGTGCCACCAGTGATTCTACAAAAACCGAACAAGAGACCCAGTACTTC
CDR3aa: CATSDSTKTEQETQYF

v_gene: TRBV7-7
j_gene: TRBJ2-5
d_gene: -
abundance: -
CDR3nt: TGTGCTAGCAGCTTAGCCAGGGCGGAGACCCAGTACTTC
CDR3aa: CASSLARAETQYF

v_gene: TRBV29-1
j_gene: TRBJ2-7
d_gene: -
abundance: once
CDR3nt: TGCAGCGTTGTTTGGACAGTCTCCTACGAGCAGTACTTC
CDR3aa: CSVVWTVSYEQYF

v_gene: TRBV2
j_gene: TRBJ2-5
d_gene: -
abundance: -
CDR3nt: TGTGCCAGCCCGGGACCTGATGTAGAGACCCAGTACTTC
CDR3aa: CASPGPDVETQYF

v_gene: TRBV7-6
j_gene: TRBJ1-4
d_gene: -
abundance: -
CDR3nt: TGTGCCAGCAGCTCGGACGGGAGGGAAAAACTGTTTTTT
CDR3aa: CASSSDGREKLFF

v_gene: TRBV29-1
j_gene: TRBJ1-1
d_gene: -
abundance: -
CDR3nt: TGCAGCGCCTGGAAACAAAACACTGAAGCTTTCTTT
CDR3aa: CSAWKQNTEAFF

v_gene: TRBV9
j_gene: TRBJ1-4
d_gene: -
abundance: -
CDR3nt: TGTGCCAGCAGCGTAGCAGGGGCTAATGAAAAACTGTTTTTT
CDR3aa: CASSVAGANEKLFF

v_gene: TRBV6-2/TRBV6-3
j_gene: TRBJ2-2
d_gene: TRBD2
abundance: -
CDR3nt: TGTGCCAGCAGCCGAGGTGGACTAGACACCGGGGAGCTGTTTTTT
CDR3aa: CASSRGGLDTGELFF

v_gene: TRBV11-3
j_gene: TRBJ1-4
d_gene: -
abundance: -
CDR3nt: TGTGCCAGCAGCTTAGATGAAGGAGAAAAACTGTTTTTT
CDR3aa: CASSLDEGEKLFF

v_gene: TRBV20-1
j_gene: TRBJ2-3
d_gene: -
abundance: -
CDR3nt: TGCAGTGCTAGTTACCGGGAACTGGGGGGCTTTGCAGATACGCAGTATTTT
CDR3aa: CSASYRELGGFADTQYF

v_gene: TRBV6-5
j_gene: TRBJ2-7
d_gene: -
abundance: -
CDR3nt: TGTGCCAGCAGTTACTCGAGGCGCCTCTCCTACGAGCAGTACTTC
CDR3aa: CASSYSRRLSYEQYF

v_gene: TRBV2
j_gene: TRBJ2-1
d_gene: TRBD2
abundance: -
CDR3nt: TGTGCCAGCACCCCACTAGCGGTCGACTACAATGAGCAGTTCTTC
CDR3aa: CASTPLAVDYNEQFF

v_gene: TRBV11-3
j_gene: TRBJ2-1
d_gene: TRBD2
abundance: -
CDR3nt: TGTGCCAGCAGCTTAGTGGCGGGGGGTGACAATGAGCAGTTCTTC
CDR3aa: CASSLVAGGDNEQFF

v_gene: TRBV6-4
j_gene: TRBJ1-1
d_gene: TRBD1
abundance: -
CDR3nt: TGTGCCAGCAGTGGGGGGGGACAGGGGAGTCGTATGAGAGAAGCTTTCTTT
CDR3aa: CASSGGGQGSRMREAFF

v_gene: TRBV29-1
j_gene: TRBJ2-2
d_gene: -
abundance: -
CDR3nt: TGCAGCGTTGAAGATCCAGGGTACGGGGTCACCGGGGAGCTGTTTTTT
CDR3aa: CSVEDPGYGVTGELFF

v_gene: TRBV28
j_gene: TRBJ1-3
d_gene: -
abundance: -
CDR3nt: TGTGCCAGCAGGCGGGGCTCTGGAAACACCATATATTTT
CDR3aa: CASRRGSGNTIYF

v_gene: TRBV28
j_gene: TRBJ1-5
d_gene: -
abundance: -
CDR3nt: TGTGCCAGCAGTTTATCGATAGAAAATCAGCCCCAGCATTTT
CDR3aa: CASSLSIENQPQHF

v_gene: TRBV25-1
j_gene: TRBJ2-7
d_gene: -
abundance: -
CDR3nt: TGTGCCAGCAGTGATTCTATCTACGAGCAGTACTTC
CDR3aa: CASSDSIYEQYF

v_gene: TRBV2
j_gene: TRBJ2-1
d_gene: TRBD2
abundance: -
CDR3nt: TGTGCCAGCAGTGACGGACTAGCGGGCGTTTCCTACAATGAGCAGTTCTTC
CDR3aa: CASSDGLAGVSYNEQFF

v_gene: TRBV6-2/TRBV6-3
j_gene: TRBJ1-1
d_gene: -
abundance: once
CDR3nt: TGTGCCAGCAGTTACTCGAACACTGAAGCTTTCTTT
CDR3aa: CASSYSNTEAFF

v_gene: TRBV4-2
j_gene: TRBJ2-1
d_gene: TRBD2
abundance: -
CDR3nt: TGTGCCAGCAGCTCTCAGAGCACTAGCGGGATGACCAATGAGCAGTTCTTC
CDR3aa: CASSSQSTSGMTNEQFF

v_gene: TRBV7-3
j_gene: TRBJ2-1
d_gene: TRBD1
abundance: -
CDR3nt: TGTGCCAGCAGCACAGGGACAGGGGGTGCCAATGAGCAGTTCTTC
CDR3aa: CASSTGTGGANEQFF

v_gene: TRBV6-5
j_gene: TRBJ1-1
d_gene: -
abundance: -
CDR3nt: TGTGCCAGCAGTCCCTGGGGGGATCCTGAAGCTTTCTTT
CDR3aa: CASSPWGDPEAFF

v_gene: TRBV11-1
j_gene: TRBJ1-3
d_gene: TRBD1
abundance: -
CDR3nt: TGTGCCAGCAGCTTAAACCGGGACAGGGGGTGGAACACCATATATTTT
CDR3aa: CASSLNRDRGWNTIYF

v_gene: TRBV5-5
j_gene: TRBJ1-6
d_gene: -
abundance: -
CDR3nt: TGTGCCAGCAGCTTTTCCGCCCCCGGCTCCTATAATTCACCCCTCCACTTT
CDR3aa: CASSFSAPGSYNSPLHF

v_gene: TRBV6-1
j_gene: TRBJ1-2
d_gene: -
abundance: -
CDR3nt: TGTGCCAGCAGTGAATCGGTCGACTCAACTAACTATGGCTACACCTTC
CDR3aa: CASSESVDSTNYGYTF

v_gene: TRBV7-9
j_gene: TRBJ2-3
d_gene: -
abundance: -
CDR3nt: TGTGCCGAAATGTCGGGGGGCCCCCCGGATACGCAGTATTTT
CDR3aa: CAEMSGGPPDTQYF

v_gene: TRBV5-4
j_gene: TRBJ2-7
d_gene: -
abundance: once
CDR3nt: TGTGCCAGCAGCCCCCAGCGTGACGACTACGAGCAGTACTTC
CDR3aa: CASSPQRDDYEQYF

v_gene: TRBV6-5
j_gene: TRBJ1-4
d_gene: -
abundance: -
CDR3nt: TGTGCCAGCAAATCAAGGGAGGAACCTAATGAAAAACTGTTTTTT
CDR3aa: CASKSREEPNEKLFF

v_gene: TRBV6-6
j_gene: TRBJ1-1
d_gene: -
abundance: -
CDR3nt: TGTGCCAGCAGTTACACCCTGACAGGCCTGAACACTGAAGCTTTCTTT
CDR3aa: CASSYTLTGLNTEAFF

v_gene: TRBV29-1
j_gene: TRBJ2-2
d_gene: -
abundance: -
CDR3nt: TGCAGCGTTAGACCTCAGGGGGAGGCCGGGGAGCTGTTTTTT
CDR3aa: CSVRPQGEAGELFF